A selection of T cell receptor beta chains follows, all from one sample in a study of post-analysis software for immune sequencing data. Each CDR3 protein gets one entry after TCRdb re-called the PCR reads with MiXCR. The table shows hundreds of thousands of distinct CDR3 sequences, with around 60% occurring only once. Sequencing was performed on blood. The receptors originated from a girl aged 2 to 9 with multiple sclerosis. Each CDR3 is given without its conserved first and last residue. Fields, in order: CDR3 protein, clone size, V gene. Clone size is given for some rows only: seen once, a few or many times, or a class if the clone is expanded.

cdr3_aa: ASTLRTGHYEQY; clone_size: NA; v_call: TRBV7-2
cdr3_aa: ASSQGLAGDREQF; clone_size: NA; v_call: TRBV3-1
cdr3_aa: ASAVLEATEAF; clone_size: NA; v_call: TRBV6-6
cdr3_aa: ASSYMGVNTEAF; clone_size: NA; v_call: TRBV6-6
cdr3_aa: ASSPGGESEKLF; clone_size: NA; v_call: TRBV5-1
cdr3_aa: ASTKDRGLCSYEQY; clone_size: NA; v_call: TRBV6-6
cdr3_aa: ATDTSRGRDGELF; clone_size: NA; v_call: TRBV15
cdr3_aa: ASSEPGDSYNSPLH; clone_size: NA; v_call: TRBV27
cdr3_aa: ACSRLGGPWDTQY; clone_size: once; v_call: TRBV6-1
cdr3_aa: ASSPPDYETQY; clone_size: NA; v_call: TRBV12-3/TRBV12-4
cdr3_aa: ASSLERVAEQY; clone_size: NA; v_call: TRBV12-3/TRBV12-4